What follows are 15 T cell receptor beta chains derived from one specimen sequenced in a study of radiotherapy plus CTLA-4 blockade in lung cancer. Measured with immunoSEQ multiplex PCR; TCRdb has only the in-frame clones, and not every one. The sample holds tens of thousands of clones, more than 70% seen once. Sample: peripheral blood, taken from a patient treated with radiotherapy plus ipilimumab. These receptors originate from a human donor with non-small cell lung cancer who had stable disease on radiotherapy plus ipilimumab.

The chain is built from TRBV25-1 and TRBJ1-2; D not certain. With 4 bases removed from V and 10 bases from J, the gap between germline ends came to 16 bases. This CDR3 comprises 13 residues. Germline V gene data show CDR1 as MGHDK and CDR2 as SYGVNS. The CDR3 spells CASSAWSGDDYTF. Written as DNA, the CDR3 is TGTGCCAGCAGTGCATGGAGCGGAGATGACTACACCTTC.

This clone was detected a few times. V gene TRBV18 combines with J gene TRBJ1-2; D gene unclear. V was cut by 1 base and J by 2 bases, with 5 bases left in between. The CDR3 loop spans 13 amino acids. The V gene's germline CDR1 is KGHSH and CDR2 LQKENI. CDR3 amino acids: CASSPQQNYGYTF. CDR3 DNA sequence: TGTGCCAGCTCACCACAACAGAACTATGGCTACACCTTC. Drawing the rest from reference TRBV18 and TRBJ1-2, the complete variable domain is NAGVMQNPRHLVRRRGQEARLRCSPMKGHSHVYWYRQLPEEGLKFMVYLQKENIIDESGMPKERFSAEFPKEGPSILRIQQVVRGDSAAYFCASSPQQNYGYTFGSGTRLTVV.

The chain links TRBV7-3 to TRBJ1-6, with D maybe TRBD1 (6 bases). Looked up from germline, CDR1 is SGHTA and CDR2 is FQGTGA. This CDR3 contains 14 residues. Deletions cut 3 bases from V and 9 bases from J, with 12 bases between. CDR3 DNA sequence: TGTGCCAGCAGCTTGGGGGGCATGGGTTCACCCCTCCACTTT. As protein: CASSLGGMGSPLHF.

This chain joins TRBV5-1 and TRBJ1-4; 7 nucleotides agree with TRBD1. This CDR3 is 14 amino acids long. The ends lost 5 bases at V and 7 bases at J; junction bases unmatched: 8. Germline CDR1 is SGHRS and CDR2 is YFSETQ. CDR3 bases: TGCGCCAGCAGTTCCGGGACAGCAATTGAAAAACTGTTTTTT. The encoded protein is CASSSGTAIEKLFF.

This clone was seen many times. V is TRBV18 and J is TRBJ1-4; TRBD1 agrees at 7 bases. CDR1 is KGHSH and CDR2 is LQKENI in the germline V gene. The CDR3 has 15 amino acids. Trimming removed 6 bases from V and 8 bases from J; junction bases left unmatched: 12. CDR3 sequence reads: CASSRSEGAGEKLFF. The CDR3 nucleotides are TGTGCCAGCTCCCGCAGTGAGGGGGCTGGGGAAAAACTGTTTTTT.

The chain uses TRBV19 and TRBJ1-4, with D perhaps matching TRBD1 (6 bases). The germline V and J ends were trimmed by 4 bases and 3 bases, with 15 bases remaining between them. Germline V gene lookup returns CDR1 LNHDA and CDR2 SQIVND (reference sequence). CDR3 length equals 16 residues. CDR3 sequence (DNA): TGTGCCAGTAGTAACAATCAGGGGATGGCTAATGAAAAACTGTTTTTT. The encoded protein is CASSNNQGMANEKLFF.

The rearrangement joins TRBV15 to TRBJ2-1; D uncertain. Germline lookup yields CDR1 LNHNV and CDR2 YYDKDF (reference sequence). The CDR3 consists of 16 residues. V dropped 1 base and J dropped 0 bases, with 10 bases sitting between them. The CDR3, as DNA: TGTGCCACCAGCAGAGCCCCCGGCAGCTCCTACAATGAGCAGTTCTTC. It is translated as CATSRAPGSSYNEQFF.

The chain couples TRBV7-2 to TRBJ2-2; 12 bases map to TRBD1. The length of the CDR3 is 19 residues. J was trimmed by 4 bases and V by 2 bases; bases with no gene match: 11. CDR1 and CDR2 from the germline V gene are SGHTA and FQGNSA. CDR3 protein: CASSLRGQGAGASTGELFF. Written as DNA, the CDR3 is TGTGCCAGCAGCTTAAGGGGACAGGGGGCCGGAGCAAGCACCGGGGAGCTGTTTTTT.

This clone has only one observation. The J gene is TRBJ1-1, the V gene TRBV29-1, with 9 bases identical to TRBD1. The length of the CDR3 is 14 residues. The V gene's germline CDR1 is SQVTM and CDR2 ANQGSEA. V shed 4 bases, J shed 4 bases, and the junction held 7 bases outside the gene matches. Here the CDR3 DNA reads TGCAGCGTTGGAACAGGGGGCTTGATCACTGAAGCTTTCTTT. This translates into CSVGTGGLITEAFF.

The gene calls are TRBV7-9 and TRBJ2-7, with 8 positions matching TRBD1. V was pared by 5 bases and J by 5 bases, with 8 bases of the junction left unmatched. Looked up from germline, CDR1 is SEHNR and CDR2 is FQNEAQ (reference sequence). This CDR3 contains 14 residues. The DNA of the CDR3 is TGTGCCAGCAGCGGGGGACAGGTCTTCCACGAGCAGTACTTC. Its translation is CASSGGQVFHEQYF.

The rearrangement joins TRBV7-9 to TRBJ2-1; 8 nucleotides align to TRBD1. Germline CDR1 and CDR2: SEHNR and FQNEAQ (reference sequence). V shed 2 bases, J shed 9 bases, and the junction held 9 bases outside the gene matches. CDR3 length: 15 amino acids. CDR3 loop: CASSLTGTGTGEQFF. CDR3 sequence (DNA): TGTGCCAGCAGCTTAACCGGGACAGGAACGGGTGAGCAGTTCTTC.

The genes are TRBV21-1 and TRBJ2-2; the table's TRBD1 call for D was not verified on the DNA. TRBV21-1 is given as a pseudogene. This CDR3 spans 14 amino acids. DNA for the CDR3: TGTGCCAGCAGCAAAGGGACAAACACCGGGGAGCTGTTTTTT. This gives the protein CASSKGTNTGELFF.

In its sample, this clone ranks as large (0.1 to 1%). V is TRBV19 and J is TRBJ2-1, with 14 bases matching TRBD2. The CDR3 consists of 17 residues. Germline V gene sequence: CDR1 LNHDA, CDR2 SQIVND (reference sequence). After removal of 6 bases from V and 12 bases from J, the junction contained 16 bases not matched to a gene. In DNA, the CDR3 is TGTGCCAGTAGCATGACTAGCGGGGGGGCCTTCATCCGCGGGCAGTTCTTC. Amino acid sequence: CASSMTSGGAFIRGQFF.

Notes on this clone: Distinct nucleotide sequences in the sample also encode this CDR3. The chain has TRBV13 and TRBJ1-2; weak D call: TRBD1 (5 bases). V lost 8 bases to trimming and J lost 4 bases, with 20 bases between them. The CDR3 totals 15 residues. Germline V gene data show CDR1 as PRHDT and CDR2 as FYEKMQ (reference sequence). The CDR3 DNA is TGTGCCAGCCGCGCGGGCCCGGGGGGGGGCTATGGCTACACCTTC. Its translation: CASRAGPGGGYGYTF.

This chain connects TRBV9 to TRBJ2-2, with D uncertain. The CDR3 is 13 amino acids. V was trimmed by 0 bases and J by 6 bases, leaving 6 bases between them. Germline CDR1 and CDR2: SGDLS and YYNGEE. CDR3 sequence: CASSVESAGELFF. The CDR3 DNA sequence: TGTGCCAGCAGCGTAGAATCGGCCGGGGAGCTGTTTTTT.